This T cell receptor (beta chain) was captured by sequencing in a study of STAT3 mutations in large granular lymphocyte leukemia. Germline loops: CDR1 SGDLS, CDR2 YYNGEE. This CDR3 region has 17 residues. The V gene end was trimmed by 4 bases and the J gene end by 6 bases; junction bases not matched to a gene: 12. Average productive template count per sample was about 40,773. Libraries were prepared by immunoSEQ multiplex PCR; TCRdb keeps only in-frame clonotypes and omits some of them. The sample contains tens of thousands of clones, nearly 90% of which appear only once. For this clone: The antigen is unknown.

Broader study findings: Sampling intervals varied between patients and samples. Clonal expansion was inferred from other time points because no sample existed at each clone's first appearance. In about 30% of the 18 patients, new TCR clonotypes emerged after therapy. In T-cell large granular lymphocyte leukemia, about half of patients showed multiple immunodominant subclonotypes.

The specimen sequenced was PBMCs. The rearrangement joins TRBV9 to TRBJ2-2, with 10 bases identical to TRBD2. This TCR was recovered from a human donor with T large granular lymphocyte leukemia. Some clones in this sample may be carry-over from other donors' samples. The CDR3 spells CASSLLAGVYSAGELFF. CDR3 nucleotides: TGTGCCAGCAGCCTCCTAGCGGGGGTTTATAGTGCCGGGGAGCTGTTTTTT. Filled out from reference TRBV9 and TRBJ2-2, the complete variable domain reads DSGVTQTPKHLITATGQRVTLRCSPRSGDLSVYWYQQSLDQGLQFLIQYYNGEERAKGNILERFSAQQFPDLHSELNLSSLELGDSALYFCASSLLAGVYSAGELFFGEGSRLTVL.